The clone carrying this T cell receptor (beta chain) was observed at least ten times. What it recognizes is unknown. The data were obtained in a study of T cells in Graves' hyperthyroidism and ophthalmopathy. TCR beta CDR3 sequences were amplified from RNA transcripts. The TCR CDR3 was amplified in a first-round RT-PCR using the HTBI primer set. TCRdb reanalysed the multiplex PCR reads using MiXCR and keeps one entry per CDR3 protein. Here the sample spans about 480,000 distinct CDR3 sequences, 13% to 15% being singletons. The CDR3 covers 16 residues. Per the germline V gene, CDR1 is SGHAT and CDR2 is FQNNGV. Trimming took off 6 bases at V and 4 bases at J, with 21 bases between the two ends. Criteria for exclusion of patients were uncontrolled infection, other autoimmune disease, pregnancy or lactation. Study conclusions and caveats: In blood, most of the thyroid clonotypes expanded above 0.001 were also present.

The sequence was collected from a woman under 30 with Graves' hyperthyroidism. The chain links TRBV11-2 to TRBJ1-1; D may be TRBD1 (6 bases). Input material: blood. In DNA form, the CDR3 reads TGTGCCAGCAGTCTAGGGGAGGGGGAGGCGGGCACTGAAGCTTTCTTT. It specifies CASSLGEGEAGTEAFF.